This T cell receptor beta chain was recorded in a study of T cells in Graves' hyperthyroidism and ophthalmopathy. Points from the study as a whole: In the blood, most expanded thyroid clonotypes above 0.001 appeared as well. Ophthalmopathy was predicted by the model a median of 6.5 months ahead of onset. Ophthalmopathy was separated from stable hyperthyroidism by a 13 V-J model.

Over 18 months, lack of ophthalmopathy progression marked Graves' hyperthyroidism as stable. There were TCR beta CDR3 regions amplified from RNA transcripts. The study used the HTBI primer set for a first-round RT-PCR of the TCR CDR3. One entry per CDR3 protein, called by TCRdb with MiXCR from the multiplex PCR reads. The data show about 620,000 distinct CDR3 sequences, with 15% to 20% seen just once and about 3.8% held by the top ten. To note about this clonotype: Its antigen is unidentified. Possible read error: a much larger clone is one base away.

Germline V lookup: CDR1 SEHNR, CDR2 FQNEAQ (reference sequence). The length of the CDR3 is 14 residues. The rearrangement joins TRBV7-9 to TRBJ2-7, with D maybe TRBD1 (6 bases). The sequencing input was blood. The clonotype was recovered from a woman aged 25 to 39 with Graves' hyperthyroidism. CDR3 coding DNA: TGTGCCAGCACCCCAGGGGCCCTGTCCTACGAGCGGTACTTC. Its protein is CASTPGALSYERYF.